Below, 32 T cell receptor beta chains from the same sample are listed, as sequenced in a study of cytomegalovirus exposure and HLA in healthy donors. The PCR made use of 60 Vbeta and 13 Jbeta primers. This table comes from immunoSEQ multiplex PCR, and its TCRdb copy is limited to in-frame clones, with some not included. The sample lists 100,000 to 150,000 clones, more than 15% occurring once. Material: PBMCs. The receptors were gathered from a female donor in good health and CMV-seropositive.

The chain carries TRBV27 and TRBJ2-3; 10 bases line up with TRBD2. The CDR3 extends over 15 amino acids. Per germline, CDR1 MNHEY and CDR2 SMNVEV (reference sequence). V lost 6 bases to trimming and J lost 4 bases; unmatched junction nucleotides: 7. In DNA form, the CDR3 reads TGTGCCAGCAGCAATAGGCTAGCGGGAGCAGATACGCAGTATTTT. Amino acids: CASSNRLAGADTQYF.

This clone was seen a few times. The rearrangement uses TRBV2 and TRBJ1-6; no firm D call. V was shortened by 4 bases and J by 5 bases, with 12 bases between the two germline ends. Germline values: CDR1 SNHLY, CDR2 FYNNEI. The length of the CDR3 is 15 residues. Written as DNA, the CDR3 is TGTGCCAGCAGTGTGGAGGGAGCGGATAATTCACCCCTCCACTTT. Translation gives CASSVEGADNSPLHF.

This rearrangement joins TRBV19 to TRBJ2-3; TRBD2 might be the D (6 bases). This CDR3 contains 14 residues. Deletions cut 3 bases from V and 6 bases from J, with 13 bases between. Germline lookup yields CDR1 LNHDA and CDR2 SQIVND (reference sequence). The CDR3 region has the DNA TGTGCCAGTAGTATGGGTGGGGGGTCCGATACGCAGTATTTT. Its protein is CASSMGGGSDTQYF.

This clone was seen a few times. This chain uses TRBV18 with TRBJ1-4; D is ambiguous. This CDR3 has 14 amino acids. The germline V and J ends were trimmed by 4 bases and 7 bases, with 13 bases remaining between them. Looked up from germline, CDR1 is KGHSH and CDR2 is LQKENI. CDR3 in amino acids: CASSQLKGSEKLFF. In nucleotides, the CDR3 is TGTGCCAGCTCACAACTTAAAGGGAGTGAAAAACTGTTTTTT.

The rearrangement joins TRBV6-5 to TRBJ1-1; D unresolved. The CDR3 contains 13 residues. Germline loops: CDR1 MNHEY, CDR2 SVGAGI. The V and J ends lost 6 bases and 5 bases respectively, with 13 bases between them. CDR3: CASRAQETTEAFF. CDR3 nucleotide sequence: TGTGCCAGCAGGGCCCAGGAAACGACTGAAGCTTTCTTT.

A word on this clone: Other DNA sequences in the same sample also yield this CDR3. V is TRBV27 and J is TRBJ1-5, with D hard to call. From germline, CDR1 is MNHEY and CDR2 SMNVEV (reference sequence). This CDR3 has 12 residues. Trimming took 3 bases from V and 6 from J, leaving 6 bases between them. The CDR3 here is CASSFPGQPQHF. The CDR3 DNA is TGTGCCAGCAGTTTCCCGGGTCAGCCCCAGCATTTT.

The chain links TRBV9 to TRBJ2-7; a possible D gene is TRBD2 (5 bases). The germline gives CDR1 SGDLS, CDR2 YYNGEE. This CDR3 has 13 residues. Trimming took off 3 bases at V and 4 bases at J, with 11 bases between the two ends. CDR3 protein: CASSAHGSYEQYF. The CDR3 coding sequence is TGTGCCAGCAGCGCCCATGGGAGTTACGAGCAGTACTTC.

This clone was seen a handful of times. The CDR3 nucleotides are TGTGCCAGCAGTTTATTTCTTTCGGGACAGGGAGGCTATGGCTACACCTTC. Translated, it gives CASSLFLSGQGGYGYTF. The rearrangement links TRBV28 to TRBJ1-2, with TRBD1 matching over 9 bases. Trimming took 1 base from V and 4 from J; bases not matched to a gene: 10. This CDR3 comprises 17 residues. Germline-derived CDR1 and CDR2 are MDHEN and SYDVKM.

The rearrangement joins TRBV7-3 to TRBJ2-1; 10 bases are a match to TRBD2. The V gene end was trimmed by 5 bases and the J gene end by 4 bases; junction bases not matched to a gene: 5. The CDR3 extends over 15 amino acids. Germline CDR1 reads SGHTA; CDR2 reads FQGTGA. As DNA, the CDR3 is TGTGCCAGCAGCCTCGGACTAGCGGTGTACAATGAGCAGTTCTTC. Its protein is CASSLGLAVYNEQFF.

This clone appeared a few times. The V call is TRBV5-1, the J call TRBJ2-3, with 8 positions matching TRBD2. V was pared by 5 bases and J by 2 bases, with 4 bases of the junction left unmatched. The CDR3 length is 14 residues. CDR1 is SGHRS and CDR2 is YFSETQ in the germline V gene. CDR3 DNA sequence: TGCGCCAGCAGTCCGGGAGGGGACACAGATACGCAGTATTTT. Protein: CASSPGGDTDTQYF.

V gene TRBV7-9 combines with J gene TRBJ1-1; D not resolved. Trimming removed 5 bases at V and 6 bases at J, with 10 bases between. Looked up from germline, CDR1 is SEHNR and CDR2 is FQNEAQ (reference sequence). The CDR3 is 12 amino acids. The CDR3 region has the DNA TGTGCCAGCAGCGAAAGGGAGCCTGAAGCTTTCTTT. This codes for CASSEREPEAFF. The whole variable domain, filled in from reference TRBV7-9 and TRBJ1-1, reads DTGVSQNPRHKITKRGQNVTFRCDPISEHNRLYWYRQTLGQGPEFLTYFQNEAQLEKSRLLSDRFSAERPKGSFSTLEIQRTEQGDSAMYLCASSEREPEAFFGQGTRLTVV.

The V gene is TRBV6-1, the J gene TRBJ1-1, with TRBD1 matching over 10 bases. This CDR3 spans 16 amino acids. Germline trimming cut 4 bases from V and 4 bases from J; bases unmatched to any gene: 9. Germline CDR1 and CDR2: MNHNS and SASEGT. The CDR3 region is CASSATRTGGFTEAFF. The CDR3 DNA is TGTGCCAGCAGTGCCACAAGGACAGGGGGATTCACTGAAGCTTTCTTT.

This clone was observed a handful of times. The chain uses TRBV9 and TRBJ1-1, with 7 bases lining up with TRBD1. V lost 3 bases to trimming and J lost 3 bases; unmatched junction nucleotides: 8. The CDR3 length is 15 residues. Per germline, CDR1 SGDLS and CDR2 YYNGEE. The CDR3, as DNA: TGTGCCAGCAGCGCAGGGGGGCACAGCGACACTGAAGCTTTCTTT. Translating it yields CASSAGGHSDTEAFF.

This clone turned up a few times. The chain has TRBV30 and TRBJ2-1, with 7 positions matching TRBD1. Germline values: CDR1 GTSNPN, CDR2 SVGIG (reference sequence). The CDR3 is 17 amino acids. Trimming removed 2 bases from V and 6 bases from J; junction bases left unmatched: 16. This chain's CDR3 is CAWSPEQGTRYFNEQFF. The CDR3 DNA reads TGTGCCTGGAGTCCGGAACAGGGGACAAGGTATTTCAATGAGCAGTTCTTC.

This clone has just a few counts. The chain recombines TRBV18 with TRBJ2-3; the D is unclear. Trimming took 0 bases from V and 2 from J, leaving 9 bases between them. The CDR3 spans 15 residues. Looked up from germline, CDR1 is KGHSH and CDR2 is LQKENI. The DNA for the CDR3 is TGTGCCAGCTCACCACCCACACGGGTCACAGATACGCAGTATTTT. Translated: CASSPPTRVTDTQYF.

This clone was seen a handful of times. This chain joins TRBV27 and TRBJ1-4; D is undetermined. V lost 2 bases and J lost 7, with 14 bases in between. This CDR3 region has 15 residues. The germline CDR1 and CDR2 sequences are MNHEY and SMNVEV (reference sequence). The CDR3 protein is CASSLVRGGGEKLFF. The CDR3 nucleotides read TGTGCCAGCAGTTTAGTCCGGGGAGGTGGTGAAAAACTGTTTTTT. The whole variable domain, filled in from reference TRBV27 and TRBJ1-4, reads EAQVTQNPRYLITVTGKKLTVTCSQNMNHEYMSWYRQDPGLGLRQIYYSMNVEVTDKGDVPEGYKVSRKEKRNFPLILESPSPNQTSLYFCASSLVRGGGEKLFFGSGTQLSVL.

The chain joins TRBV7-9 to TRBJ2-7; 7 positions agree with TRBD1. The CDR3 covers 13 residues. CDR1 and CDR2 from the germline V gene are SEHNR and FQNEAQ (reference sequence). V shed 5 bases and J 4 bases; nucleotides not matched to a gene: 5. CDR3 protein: CASSVTGRYEQYF. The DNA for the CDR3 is TGTGCCAGCAGCGTGACAGGGCGGTACGAGCAGTACTTC.

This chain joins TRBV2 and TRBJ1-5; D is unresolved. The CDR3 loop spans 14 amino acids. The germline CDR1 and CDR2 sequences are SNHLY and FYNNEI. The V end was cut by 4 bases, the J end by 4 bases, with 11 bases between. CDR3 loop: CASSANGANQPQHF. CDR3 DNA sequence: TGTGCCAGCAGTGCAAACGGAGCAAATCAGCCCCAGCATTTT.

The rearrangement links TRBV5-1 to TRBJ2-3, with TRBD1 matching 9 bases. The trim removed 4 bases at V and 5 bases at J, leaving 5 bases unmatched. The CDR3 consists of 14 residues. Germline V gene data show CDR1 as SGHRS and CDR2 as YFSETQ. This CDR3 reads CASSLGQGKDTQYF. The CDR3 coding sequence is TGCGCCAGCAGCCTGGGACAGGGCAAAGATACGCAGTATTTT.

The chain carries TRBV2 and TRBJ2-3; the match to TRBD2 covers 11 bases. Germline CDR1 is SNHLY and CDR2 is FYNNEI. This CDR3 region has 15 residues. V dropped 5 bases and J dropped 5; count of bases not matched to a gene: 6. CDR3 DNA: TGTGCCAGCAGTTATAGCGGGGGGGCCGAAGATACGCAGTATTTT. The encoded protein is CASSYSGGAEDTQYF.

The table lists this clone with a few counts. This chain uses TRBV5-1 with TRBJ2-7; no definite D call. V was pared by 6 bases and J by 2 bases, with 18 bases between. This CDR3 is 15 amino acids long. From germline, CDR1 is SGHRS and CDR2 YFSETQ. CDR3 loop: CASKLRNTDTYEQYF. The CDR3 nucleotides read TGCGCCAGCAAGCTCCGGAACACCGACACCTACGAGCAGTACTTC.

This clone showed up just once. The CDR3 DNA sequence: TGTGCCAGCAGCTTGGAGAGAGGGCTGGAGGGCTACACCTTC. Translated: CASSLERGLEGYTF. The chain recombines TRBV5-4 with TRBJ1-2; D is undetermined. Germline values: CDR1 SGHNT, CDR2 YYREEE (reference sequence). The CDR3 extends over 14 amino acids. The germline V and J ends were trimmed by 0 bases and 8 bases, with 14 bases remaining between them.

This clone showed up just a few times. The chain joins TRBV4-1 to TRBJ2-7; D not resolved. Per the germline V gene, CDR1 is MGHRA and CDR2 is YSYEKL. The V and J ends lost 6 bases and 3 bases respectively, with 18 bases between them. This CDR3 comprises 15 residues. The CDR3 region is CASSTEISSVYEQYF. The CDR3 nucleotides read TGCGCCAGCAGTACCGAGATCTCATCTGTCTACGAGCAGTACTTC.

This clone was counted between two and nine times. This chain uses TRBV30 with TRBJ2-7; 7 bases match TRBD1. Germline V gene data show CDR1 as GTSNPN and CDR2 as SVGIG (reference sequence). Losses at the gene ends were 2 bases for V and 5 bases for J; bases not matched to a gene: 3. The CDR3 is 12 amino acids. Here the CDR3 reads CAWSRQGDEQYF. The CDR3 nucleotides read TGTGCCTGGAGTAGACAGGGAGACGAGCAGTACTTC.

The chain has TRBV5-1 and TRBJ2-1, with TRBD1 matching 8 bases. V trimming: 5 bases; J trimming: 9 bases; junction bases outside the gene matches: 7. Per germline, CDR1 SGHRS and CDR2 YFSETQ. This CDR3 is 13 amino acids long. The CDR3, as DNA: TGCGCCAGCAGGACAGGGGCGCAGGGTGAGCAGTTCTTC. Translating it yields CASRTGAQGEQFF.

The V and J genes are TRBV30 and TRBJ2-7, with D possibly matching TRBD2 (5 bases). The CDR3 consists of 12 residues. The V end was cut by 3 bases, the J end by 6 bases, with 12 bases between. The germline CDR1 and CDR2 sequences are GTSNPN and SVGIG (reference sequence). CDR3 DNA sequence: TGTGCCTGGAGGGACTCTAGAGCCGAGCAGTACTTC. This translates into CAWRDSRAEQYF.

The DNA of the CDR3 is TGTGCCATCAGTCCTATGGGGGCTACAGGCATAGAGACCCAGTACTTC. Its protein product is CAISPMGATGIETQYF. The gene calls are TRBV10-3 and TRBJ2-5; D is possibly TRBD1 (6 bases). From germline, CDR1 is ENHRY and CDR2 SYGVKD. This CDR3 is built from 16 residues. V was pared by 5 bases and J by 4 bases, with 20 bases between.

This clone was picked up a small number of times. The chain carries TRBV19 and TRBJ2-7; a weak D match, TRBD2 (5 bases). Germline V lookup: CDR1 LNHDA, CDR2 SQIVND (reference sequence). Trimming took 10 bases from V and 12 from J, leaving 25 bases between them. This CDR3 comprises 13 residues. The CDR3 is CATPSSVGFGGYF. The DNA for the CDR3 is TGTGCCACCCCTAGCAGCGTCGGTTTTGGTGGGTACTTC.

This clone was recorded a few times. CDR3 sequence (DNA): TGTGCCACCAGCAGAGAATTAGGGGATGGCTACACCTTC. It is translated as CATSRELGDGYTF. This sequence joins TRBV15 and TRBJ1-2; D perhaps matches TRBD1 (5 bases). The CDR3 is 13 residues long. Germline CDR1 LNHNV, CDR2 YYDKDF (reference sequence). V lost 0 bases and J lost 6, with 8 bases in between.

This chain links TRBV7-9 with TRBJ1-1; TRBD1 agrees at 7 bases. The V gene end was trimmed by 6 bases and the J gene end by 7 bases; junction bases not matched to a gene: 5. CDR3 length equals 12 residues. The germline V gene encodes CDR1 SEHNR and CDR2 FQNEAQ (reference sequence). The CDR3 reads CASSFGTVEAFF. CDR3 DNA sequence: TGTGCCAGCAGTTTTGGGACAGTTGAAGCTTTCTTT.

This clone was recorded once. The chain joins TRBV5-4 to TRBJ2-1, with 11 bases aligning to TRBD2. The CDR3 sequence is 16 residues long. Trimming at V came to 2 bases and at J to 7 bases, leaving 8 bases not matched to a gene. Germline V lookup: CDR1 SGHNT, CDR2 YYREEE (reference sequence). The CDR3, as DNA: TGTGCCAGCAGCTTTTCTGTCCTAGCGGGAGGAAATGAGCAGTTCTTC. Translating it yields CASSFSVLAGGNEQFF.

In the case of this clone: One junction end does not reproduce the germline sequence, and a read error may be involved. CDR3 protein: CASSQESTHIPYGQYF. CDR3 nucleotide sequence: TGCGCCAGCAGCCAAGAATCGACTCACATACCCTACGGGCAGTACTTC. The rearrangement links TRBV4-3 to TRBJ2-7, with D unclear. The CDR3 spans 16 residues. Germline values: CDR1 LGHNA, CDR2 YSLEER.